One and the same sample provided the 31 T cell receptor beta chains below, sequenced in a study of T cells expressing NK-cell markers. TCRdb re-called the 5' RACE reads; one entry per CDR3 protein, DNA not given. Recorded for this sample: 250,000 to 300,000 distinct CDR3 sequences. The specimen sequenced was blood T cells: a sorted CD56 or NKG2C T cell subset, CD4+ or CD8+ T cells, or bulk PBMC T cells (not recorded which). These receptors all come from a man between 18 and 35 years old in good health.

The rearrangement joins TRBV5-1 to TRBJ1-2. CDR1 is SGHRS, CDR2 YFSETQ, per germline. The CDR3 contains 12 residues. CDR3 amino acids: CASSLDLEGYTF. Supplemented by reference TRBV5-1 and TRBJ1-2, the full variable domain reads KAGVTQTPRYLIKTRGQQVTLSCSPISGHRSVSWYQQTPGQGLQFLFEYFSETQRNKGNFPGRFSGRQFSNSRSEMNVSTLELGDSALYLCASSLDLEGYTFGSGTRLTVV.

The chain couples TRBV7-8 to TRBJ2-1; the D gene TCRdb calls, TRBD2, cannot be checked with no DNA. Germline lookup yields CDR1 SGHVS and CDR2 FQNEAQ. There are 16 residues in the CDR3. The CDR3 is CASSLVSSGWVNEQFF.

The CDR3 loop reads CATRDRVNEQFF. V gene TRBV24-1 combines with J gene TRBJ2-1; the TCRdb call, TRBD1, lacks DNA for checking. The CDR3 sequence is 12 residues long. Germline V gives CDR1 KGHDR, CDR2 SFDVKD.

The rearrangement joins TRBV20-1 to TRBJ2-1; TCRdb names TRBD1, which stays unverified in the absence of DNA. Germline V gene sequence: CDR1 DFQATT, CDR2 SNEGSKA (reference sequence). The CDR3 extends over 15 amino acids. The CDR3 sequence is CSARPPNAGYNEQFF.

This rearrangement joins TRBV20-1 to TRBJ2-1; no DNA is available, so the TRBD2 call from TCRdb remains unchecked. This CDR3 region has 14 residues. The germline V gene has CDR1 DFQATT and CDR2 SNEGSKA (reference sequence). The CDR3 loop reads CSATTSGSVGEQFF.

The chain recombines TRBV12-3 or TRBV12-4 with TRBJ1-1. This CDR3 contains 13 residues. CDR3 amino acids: CASSAGRTVEAFF.

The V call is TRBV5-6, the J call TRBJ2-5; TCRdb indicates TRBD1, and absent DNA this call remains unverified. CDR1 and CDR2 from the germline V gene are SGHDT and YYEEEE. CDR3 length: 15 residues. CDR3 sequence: CASSRTGTPWETQYF.

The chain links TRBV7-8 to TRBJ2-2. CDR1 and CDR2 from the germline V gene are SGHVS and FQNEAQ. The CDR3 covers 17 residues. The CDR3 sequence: CASSLGARPANTGELFF. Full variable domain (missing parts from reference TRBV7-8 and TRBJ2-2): GAGVSQSPRYKVAKRGQDVALRCDPISGHVSLFWYQQALGQGPEFLTYFQNEAQLDKSGLPSDRFFAERPEGSVSTLKIQRTQQEDSAVYLCASSLGARPANTGELFFGEGSRLTVL.

This CDR3 is CATTGPGADTQYF. J is TRBJ2-3 and V is TRBV15; TCRdb's D call of TRBD1 is untestable without DNA. In germline, CDR1 is LNHNV, CDR2 YYDKDF (reference sequence). The length of the CDR3 is 13 residues.

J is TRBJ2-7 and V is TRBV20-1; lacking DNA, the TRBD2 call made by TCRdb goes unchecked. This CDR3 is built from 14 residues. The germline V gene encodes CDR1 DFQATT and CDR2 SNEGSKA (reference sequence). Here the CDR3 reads CSARERERSYEQYF.

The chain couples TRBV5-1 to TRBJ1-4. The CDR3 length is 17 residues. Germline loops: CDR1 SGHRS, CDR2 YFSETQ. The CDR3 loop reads CASSFTTLQRSNEKLFF.

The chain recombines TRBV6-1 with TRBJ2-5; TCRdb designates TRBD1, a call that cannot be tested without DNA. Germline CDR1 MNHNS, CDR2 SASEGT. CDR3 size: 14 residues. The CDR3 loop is CASSRTGGKETQYF.

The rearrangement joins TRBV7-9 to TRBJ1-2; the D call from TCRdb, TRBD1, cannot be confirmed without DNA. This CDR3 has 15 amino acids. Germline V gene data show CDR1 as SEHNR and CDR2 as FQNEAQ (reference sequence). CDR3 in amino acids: CASSPHGGVSYGYTF.

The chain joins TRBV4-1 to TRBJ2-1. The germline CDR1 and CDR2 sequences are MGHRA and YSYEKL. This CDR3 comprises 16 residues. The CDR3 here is CASSQPTKLRYNEQFF.

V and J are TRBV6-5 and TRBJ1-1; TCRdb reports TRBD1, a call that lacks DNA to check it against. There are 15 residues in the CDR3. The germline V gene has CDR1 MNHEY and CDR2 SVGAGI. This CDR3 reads CASSYQRQGETEAFF.

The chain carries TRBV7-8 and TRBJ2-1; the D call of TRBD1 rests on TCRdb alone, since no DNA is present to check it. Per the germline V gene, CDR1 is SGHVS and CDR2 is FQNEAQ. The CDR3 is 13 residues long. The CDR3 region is CASSFRSGGEQFF.

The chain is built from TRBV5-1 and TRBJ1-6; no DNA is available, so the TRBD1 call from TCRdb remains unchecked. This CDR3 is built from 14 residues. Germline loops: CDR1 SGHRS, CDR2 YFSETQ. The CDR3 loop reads CASSFLGQGSPLHF. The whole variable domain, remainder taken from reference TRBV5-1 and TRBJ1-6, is KAGVTQTPRYLIKTRGQQVTLSCSPISGHRSVSWYQQTPGQGLQFLFEYFSETQRNKGNFPGRFSGRQFSNSRSEMNVSTLELGDSALYLCASSFLGQGSPLHFGNGTRLTVT.

The CDR3 is CASSPLPGQGSYEQYF. The chain couples TRBV19 to TRBJ2-7; TCRdb indicates TRBD1, and absent DNA this call remains unverified. This CDR3 is built from 16 residues. The V gene's germline CDR1 is LNHDA and CDR2 SQIVND (reference sequence).

The CDR3 here is CATSLTGGTDTQYF. The rearrangement joins TRBV24-1 to TRBJ2-3; TCRdb returns TRBD1, unconfirmable since there is no DNA. The CDR3 extends over 14 amino acids. The germline V gene encodes CDR1 KGHDR and CDR2 SFDVKD.

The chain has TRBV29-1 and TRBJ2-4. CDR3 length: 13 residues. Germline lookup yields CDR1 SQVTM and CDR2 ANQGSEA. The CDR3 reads CSATRITKNIQYF.

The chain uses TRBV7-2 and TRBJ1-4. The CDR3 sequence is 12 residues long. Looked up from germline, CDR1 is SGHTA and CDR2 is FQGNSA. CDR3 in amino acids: CASTSVNEKLFF.

Here the CDR3 reads CATRKAGVNYGYTF. The chain couples TRBV12-3 or TRBV12-4 to TRBJ1-2. The CDR3 is made up of 14 amino acids.

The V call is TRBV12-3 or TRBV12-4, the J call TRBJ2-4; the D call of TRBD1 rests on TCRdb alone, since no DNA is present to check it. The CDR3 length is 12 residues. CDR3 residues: CASSRDRRIQYF.

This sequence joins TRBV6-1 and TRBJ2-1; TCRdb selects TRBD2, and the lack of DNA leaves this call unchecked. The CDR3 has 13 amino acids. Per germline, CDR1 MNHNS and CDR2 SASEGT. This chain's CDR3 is CARGGAGADEQFF.

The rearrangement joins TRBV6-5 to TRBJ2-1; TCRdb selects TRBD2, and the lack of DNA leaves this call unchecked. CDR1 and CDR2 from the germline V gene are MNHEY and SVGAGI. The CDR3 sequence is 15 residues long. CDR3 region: CASSSSGFVGGEQFF.

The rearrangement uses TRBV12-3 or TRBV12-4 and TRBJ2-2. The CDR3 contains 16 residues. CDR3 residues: CASSLDMTGNTGELFF.

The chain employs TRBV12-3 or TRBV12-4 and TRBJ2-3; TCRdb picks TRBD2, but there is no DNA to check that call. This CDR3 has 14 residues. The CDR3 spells CASSRRDPPDTQYF.

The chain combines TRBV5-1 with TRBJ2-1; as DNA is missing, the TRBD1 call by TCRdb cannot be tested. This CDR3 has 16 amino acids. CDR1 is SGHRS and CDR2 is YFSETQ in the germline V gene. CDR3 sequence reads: CASSRGVPGGDNEQFF.

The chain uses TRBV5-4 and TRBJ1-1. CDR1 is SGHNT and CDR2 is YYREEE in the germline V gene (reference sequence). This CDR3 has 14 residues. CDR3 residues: CASSLDGSGRPAFF.

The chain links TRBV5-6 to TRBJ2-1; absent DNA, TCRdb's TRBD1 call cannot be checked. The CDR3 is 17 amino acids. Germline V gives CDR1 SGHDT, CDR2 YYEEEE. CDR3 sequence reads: CASSLIGGPGSYNEQFF.

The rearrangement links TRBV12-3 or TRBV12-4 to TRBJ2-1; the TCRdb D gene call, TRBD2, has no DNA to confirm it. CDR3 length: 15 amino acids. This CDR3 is CASTLGRESYNEQFF.